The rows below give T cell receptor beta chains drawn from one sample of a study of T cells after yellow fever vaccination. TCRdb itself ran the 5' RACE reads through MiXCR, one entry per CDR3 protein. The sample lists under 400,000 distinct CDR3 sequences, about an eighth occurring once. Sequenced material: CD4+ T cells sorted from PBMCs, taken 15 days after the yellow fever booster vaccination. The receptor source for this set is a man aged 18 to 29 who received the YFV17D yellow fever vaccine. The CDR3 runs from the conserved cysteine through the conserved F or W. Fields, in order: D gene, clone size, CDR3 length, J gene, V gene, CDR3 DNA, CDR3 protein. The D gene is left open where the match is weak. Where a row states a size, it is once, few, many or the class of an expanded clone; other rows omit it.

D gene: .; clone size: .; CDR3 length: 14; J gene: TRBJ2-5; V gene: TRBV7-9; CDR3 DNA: TGTGCCAGCAGGTTGGGAAGTGCGGGTGAGACCCAGTACTTC; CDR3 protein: CASRLGSAGETQYF
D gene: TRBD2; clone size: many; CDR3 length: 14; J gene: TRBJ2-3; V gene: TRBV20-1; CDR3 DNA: TGCAGTGCCCAGTGGGGCGGGGGGGGCAATACGCAGTATTTT; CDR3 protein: CSAQWGGGGNTQYF
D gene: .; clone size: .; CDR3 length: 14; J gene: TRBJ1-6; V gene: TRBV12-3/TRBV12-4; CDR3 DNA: TGTGCCAGCAGTTTTAAGGGGTATAATTCACCCCTCCACTTT; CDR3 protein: CASSFKGYNSPLHF
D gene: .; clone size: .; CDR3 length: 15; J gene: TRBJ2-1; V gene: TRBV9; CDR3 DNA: TGTGCCAGCAGCGTCTCTCTCCGGGGCTTGGATGAGCAGTTCTTC; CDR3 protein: CASSVSLRGLDEQFF
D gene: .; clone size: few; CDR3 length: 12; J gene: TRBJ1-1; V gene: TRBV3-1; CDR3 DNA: TGTGCCAGCAGCCGTTCCGGGAGTCGGGCTTTCTTT; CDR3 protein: CASSRSGSRAFF
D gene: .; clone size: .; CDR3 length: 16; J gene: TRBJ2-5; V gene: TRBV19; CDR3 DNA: TGTGCCAGTAGTATAGGCCGGACACGTATACAAGAGACCCAGTACTTC; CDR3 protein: CASSIGRTRIQETQYF
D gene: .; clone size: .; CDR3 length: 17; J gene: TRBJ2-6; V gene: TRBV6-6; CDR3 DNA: TGTGCCAGCAGTTCCCCTCCCGTTACCCCTGGGGCCAACGTCCTGACTTTC; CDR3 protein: CASSSPPVTPGANVLTF
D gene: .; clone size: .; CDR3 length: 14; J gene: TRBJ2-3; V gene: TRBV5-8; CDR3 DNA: TGTGCCAGCAGAAGGACCAGCCCCACAGATACGCAGTATTTT; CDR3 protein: CASRRTSPTDTQYF
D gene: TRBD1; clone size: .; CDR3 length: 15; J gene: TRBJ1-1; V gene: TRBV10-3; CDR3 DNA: TGTGCCATCAGTGGTTTCGGGACAGGGGAGACTGAAGCTTTCTTT; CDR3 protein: CAISGFGTGETEAFF
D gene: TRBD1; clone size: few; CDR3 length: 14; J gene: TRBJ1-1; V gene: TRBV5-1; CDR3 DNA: TGCGCCAGCAGCGCGGGACAGAAGAACACTGAAGCTTTCTTT; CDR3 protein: CASSAGQKNTEAFF
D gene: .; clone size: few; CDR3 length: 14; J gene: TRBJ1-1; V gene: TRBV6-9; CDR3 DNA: TGTGCCAGCAGTTTCGGACACGAGAACACTGAAGCTTTCTTT; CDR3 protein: CASSFGHENTEAFF
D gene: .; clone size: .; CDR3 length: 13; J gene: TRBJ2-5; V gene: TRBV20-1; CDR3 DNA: TGCAGTGCTAGTTGGCAGGGACCAGAGACCCAGTACTTC; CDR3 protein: CSASWQGPETQYF
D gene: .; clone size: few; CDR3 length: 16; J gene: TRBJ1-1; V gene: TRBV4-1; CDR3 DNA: TGCGCCAGCAGCCATATATCAGGGACAAGGAACACTGAAGCTTTCTTT; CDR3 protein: CASSHISGTRNTEAFF
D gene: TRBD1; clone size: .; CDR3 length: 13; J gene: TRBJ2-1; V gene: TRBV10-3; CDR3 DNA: TGTGCCGTGAAGGGGGCGGACTACAATGAGCAGTTCTTC; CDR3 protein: CAVKGADYNEQFF
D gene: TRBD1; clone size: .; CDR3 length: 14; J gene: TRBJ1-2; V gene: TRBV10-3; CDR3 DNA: TGTGCCATCAGCCTCAGGGGACAGGGGGCTGGCTACACCTTC; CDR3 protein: CAISLRGQGAGYTF
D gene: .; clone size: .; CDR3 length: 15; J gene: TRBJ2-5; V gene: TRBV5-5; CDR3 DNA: TGTGCCAGCAGCACCCGCACGGGACGTATCGAGACCCAGTACTTC; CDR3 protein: CASSTRTGRIETQYF
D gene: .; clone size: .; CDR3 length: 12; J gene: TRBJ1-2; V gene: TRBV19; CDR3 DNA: TGTGCCAGTAATGGCAGGGTCTATGGCTACACCTTC; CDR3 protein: CASNGRVYGYTF
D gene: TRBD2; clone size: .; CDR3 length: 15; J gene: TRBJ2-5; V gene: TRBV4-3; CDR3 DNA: TGCGCCAGCAGCCGAGGCGGGGGGGCAGTAGAGACCCAGTACTTC; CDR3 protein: CASSRGGGAVETQYF
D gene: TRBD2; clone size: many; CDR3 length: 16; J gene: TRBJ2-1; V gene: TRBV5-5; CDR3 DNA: TGTGCCAGCAGCTTGGGTTTGGCGGGGGGGCACAATGAGCAGTTCTTC; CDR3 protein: CASSLGLAGGHNEQFF
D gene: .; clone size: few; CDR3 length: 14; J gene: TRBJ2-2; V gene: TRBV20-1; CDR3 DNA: TGCAGTGCTTTATCGGGCCCGAGGACCGGGGAGCTGTTTTTT; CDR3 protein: CSALSGPRTGELFF
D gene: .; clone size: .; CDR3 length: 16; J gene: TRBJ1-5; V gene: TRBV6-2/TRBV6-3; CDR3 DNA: TGTGCCAGCAGTTACGCAGGCATCTATAGCAATCAGCCCCAGCATTTT; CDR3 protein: CASSYAGIYSNQPQHF
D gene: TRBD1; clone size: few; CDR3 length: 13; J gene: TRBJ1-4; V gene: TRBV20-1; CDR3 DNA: TGCAGTGCTAGCCGGGACAGATATGAAAAACTGTTTTTT; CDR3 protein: CSASRDRYEKLFF
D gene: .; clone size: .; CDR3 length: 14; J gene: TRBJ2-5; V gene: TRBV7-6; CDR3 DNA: TGTGCCAGCAGCTTAGTAGTATCCCGGGAGACCCAGTACTTC; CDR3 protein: CASSLVVSRETQYF
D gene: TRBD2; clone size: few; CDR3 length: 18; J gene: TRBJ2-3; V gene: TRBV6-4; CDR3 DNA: TGTGCCAGCAGTGACTCAGCGGGGGGCATTCAGGGCACAGATACGCAGTATTTT; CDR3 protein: CASSDSAGGIQGTDTQYF
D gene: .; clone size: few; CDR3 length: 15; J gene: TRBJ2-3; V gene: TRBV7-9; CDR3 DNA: TGTGCCAGCAGCGTCCTCGGACTCGGCACAGATACGCAGTATTTT; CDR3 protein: CASSVLGLGTDTQYF
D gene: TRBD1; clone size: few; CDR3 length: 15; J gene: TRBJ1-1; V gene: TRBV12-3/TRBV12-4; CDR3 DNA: TGTGCCAGCAGGTCAGGGGGGAGCATGAACACTGAAGCTTTCTTT; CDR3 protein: CASRSGGSMNTEAFF
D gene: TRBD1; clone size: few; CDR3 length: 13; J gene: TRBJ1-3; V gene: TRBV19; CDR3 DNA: TGTGCCACCTCTGCGGACAGGGCGGACACCATATATTTT; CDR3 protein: CATSADRADTIYF
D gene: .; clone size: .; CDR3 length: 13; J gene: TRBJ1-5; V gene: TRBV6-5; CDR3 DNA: TGTGCCAGCAGTGACAGCAACAATCAGCCCCAGCATTTT; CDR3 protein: CASSDSNNQPQHF
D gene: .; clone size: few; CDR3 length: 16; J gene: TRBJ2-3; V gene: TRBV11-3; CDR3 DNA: TGTGCCAGCAGCTTCCAGGGGACCTCTCGCACAGATACGCAGTATTTT; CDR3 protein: CASSFQGTSRTDTQYF
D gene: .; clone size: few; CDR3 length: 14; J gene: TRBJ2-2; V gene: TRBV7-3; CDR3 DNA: TGTGCCAGCAGCTCCCAGGGTTGGACCGGGGAGCTGTTTTTT; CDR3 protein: CASSSQGWTGELFF
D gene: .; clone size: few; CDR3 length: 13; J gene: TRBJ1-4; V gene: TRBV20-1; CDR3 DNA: TGCAGTGCTCCACGGCAGGAGAATGAAAAACTGTTTTTT; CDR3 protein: CSAPRQENEKLFF
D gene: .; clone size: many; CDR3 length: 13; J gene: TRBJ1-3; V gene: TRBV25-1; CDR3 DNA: TGTGCCATCCAGGCCAGTACTGGAAACACCATATATTTT; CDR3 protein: CAIQASTGNTIYF
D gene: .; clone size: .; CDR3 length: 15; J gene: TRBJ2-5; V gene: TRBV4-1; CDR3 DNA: TGCGCCAGCAGCCAAGGAAGGATCGGGGGAGAGACCCAGTACTTC; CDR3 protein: CASSQGRIGGETQYF
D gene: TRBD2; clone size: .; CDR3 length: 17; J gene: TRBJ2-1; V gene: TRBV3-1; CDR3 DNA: TGTGCCAGCAGCCACTCCACGGGGGGGAACCTCTACAATGAGCAGTTCTTC; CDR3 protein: CASSHSTGGNLYNEQFF
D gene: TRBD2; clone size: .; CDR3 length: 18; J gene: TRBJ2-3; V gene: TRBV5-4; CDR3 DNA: TGTGCCAGCAGCTCGCCGGGACTAGCGGGGGGGGACACAGATACGCAGTATTTT; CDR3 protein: CASSSPGLAGGDTDTQYF
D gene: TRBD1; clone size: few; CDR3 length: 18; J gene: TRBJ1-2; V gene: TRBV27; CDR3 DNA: TGTGCCAGCAGTTTACTGGGACAGGCCCCGGCTCCTAACTATGGCTACACCTTC; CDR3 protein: CASSLLGQAPAPNYGYTF
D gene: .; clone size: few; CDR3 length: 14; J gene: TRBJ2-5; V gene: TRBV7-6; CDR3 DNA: TGTGCCAGCAGCTTTAATCCAGGGGGGGAGACCCAGTACTTC; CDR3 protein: CASSFNPGGETQYF
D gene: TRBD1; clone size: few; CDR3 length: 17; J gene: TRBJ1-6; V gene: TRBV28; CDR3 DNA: TGTGCCAGCAGTCGCTGGACAGGGAGGGCCCCCGGGTCACCCCTCCACTTT; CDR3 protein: CASSRWTGRAPGSPLHF
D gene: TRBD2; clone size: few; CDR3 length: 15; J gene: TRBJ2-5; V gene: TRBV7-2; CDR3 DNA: TGTGCCAGCAGCCGGTTAGCGGGGGGGCCCGGGACCCAGTACTTC; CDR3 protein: CASSRLAGGPGTQYF
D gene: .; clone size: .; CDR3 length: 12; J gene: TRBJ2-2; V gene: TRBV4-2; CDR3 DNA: TGTGCCAGCAGCTCCATAACCGGGGAGCTGTTTTTT; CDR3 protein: CASSSITGELFF
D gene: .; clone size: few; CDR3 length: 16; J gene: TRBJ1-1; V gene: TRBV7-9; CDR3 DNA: TGTGCCAGCAGCCCAAGTCGGGGGCAGATGAACACTGAAGCTTTCTTT; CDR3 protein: CASSPSRGQMNTEAFF
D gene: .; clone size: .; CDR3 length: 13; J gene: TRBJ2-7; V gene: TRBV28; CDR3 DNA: TGTGCCAGCAGCCCAGGGAGCGCCTACGAGCAGTACTTC; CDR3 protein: CASSPGSAYEQYF
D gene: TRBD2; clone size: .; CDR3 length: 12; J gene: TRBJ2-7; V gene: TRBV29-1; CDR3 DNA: TGCAGCGTCGCTAGCGGGGCCTACGAGCAGTACTTC; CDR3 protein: CSVASGAYEQYF
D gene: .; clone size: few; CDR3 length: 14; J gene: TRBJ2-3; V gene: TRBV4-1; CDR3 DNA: TGCGCCAGCAGTCAGGACCCCTCTGGAGATACGCAGTATTTT; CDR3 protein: CASSQDPSGDTQYF
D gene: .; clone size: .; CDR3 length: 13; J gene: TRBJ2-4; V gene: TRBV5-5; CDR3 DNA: TGTGCCAGCAGCGGTGACAGGGAGGACATTCAGTACTTC; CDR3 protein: CASSGDREDIQYF
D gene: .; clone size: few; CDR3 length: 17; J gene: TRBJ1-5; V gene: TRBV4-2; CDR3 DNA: TGTGCCAGCAGCCAAGATGAGGTCACCCATAGCAATCAGCCCCAGCATTTT; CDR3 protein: CASSQDEVTHSNQPQHF
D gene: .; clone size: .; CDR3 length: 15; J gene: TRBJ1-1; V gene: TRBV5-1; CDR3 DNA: TGCGCCAGCAGCTTGCAGACACTCATGAACACTGAAGCTTTCTTT; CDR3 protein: CASSLQTLMNTEAFF
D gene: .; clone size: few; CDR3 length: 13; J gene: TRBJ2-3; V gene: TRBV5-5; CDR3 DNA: TGTGCCAGCAGCGAGGGAACATCCGATACGCAGTATTTT; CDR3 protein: CASSEGTSDTQYF
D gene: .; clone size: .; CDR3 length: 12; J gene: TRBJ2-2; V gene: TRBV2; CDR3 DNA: TGTGCCAGCAGTGAGGGCACCGGGGAGCTGTTTTTT; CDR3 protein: CASSEGTGELFF
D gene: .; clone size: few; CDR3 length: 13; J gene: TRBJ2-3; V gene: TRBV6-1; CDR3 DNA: TGTGCCAGCACCCTGGGGGGCACAGATACGCAGTATTTT; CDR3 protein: CASTLGGTDTQYF
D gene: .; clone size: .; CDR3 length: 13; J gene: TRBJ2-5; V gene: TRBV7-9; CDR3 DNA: TGTGCCAGCAGCTTGACAGCGGCCGGGACCCAGTACTTC; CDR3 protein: CASSLTAAGTQYF
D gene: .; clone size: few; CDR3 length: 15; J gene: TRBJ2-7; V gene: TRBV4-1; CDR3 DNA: TGCGCCAGCAGCCAAGCCGGACAGCTGAAGTACGAGCAGTACTTC; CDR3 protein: CASSQAGQLKYEQYF
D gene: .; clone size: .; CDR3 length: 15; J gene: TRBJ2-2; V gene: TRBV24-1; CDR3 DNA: TGTGCCACCAGTGAAGGGACTTACGACACCGGGGAGCTGTTTTTT; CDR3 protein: CATSEGTYDTGELFF
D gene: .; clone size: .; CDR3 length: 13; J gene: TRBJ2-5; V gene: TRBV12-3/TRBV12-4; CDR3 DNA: TGTGCCAGCAGTTTAATGTCAGGTGGGACCCAGTACTTC; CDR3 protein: CASSLMSGGTQYF
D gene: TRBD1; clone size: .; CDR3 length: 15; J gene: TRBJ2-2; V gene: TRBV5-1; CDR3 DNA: TGCGCCAGCAGCATGCAGGACAGGGGCGCCGGGGAGCTGTTTTTT; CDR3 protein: CASSMQDRGAGELFF
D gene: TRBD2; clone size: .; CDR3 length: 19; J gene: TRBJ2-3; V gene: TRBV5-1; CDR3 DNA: TGCGCCAGCAGCCGATCGGGTCTTAGGGGACTAGCGGGCACAGATACGCAGTATTTT; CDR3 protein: CASSRSGLRGLAGTDTQYF